These 32 T cell receptor beta chains originate from one sample sequenced in a study of technical replicates of blood from four donors (dated by TCRdb to the late 2010s). Libraries came from the immunoSEQ multiplex PCR assay. TCRdb limited this immuneACCESS table to in-frame rearrangements with V and J called. A share of clones is missing; checked studies link under half to unresolved V genes, and the rest is unexplained. This sample is represented by tens of thousands of clones; 94% of them were singletons. The ten largest make up approximately 0.2% of the sample. Sequences were obtained from T cells isolated from PBMCs. These receptor sequences come from a human donor in good health.

CDR3 in amino acids: CASSFDGTPGGTEAFF. CDR3 DNA: TGTGCCAGCAGCTTCGACGGGACACCGGGAGGTACTGAAGCTTTCTTT. The V gene is TRBV11-3, the J gene TRBJ1-1, with D possibly being TRBD1 (6 bases). This CDR3 has 16 residues. Germline V lookup: CDR1 SGHNT, CDR2 YENEEA. The V end was cut by 3 bases, the J end by 5 bases, with 19 bases between.

In its sample, this clone was seen once. The genes are TRBV7-9 and TRBJ2-7; perhaps TRBD1 as D (5 bases). This CDR3 is 13 amino acids long. The V gene lost 3 bases and the J gene lost 4 bases, with 10 bases spanning the gap. CDR1 is SEHNR and CDR2 is FQNEAQ in the germline V gene (reference sequence). CDR3 loop: CASSFSGLYEQYF. The CDR3, as DNA: TGTGCCAGCAGCTTCTCAGGGTTGTACGAGCAGTACTTC.

For the CDR3, the DNA is TGTGCCAGCAGTTACTCGCCCGGAGGGAATGGCTACACCTTC. Amino acids: CASSYSPGGNGYTF. The chain carries TRBV6-5 and TRBJ1-2; D is ambiguous. CDR3 length: 14 residues. Trimming left V 0 bases short and J 6 bases short, with 11 bases between. Germline lookup yields CDR1 MNHEY and CDR2 SVGAGI.

The chain links TRBV28 to TRBJ1-1, with D possibly matching TRBD1 (5 bases). The CDR3 runs to 13 residues. The V gene's germline CDR1 is MDHEN and CDR2 SYDVKM. The V and J ends lost 8 bases and 0 bases respectively, with 10 bases between them. The DNA of the CDR3 is TGTGCCAGCGTTGAGGACATGAACACTGAAGCTTTCTTT. This encodes CASVEDMNTEAFF. Supplemented by reference TRBV28 and TRBJ1-1, the full variable domain reads DVKVTQSSRYLVKRTGEKVFLECVQDMDHENMFWYRQDPGLGLRLIYFSYDVKMKEKGDIPEGYSVSREKKERFSLILESASTNQTSMYLCASVEDMNTEAFFGQGTRLTVV.

The chain has TRBV5-1 and TRBJ2-7; D might be TRBD2 (5 bases). Between the trimmed V and J ends, which lost 0 bases and 3 bases, there was a span of 19 bases. The CDR3 runs 17 residues. Germline V gene lookup returns CDR1 SGHRS and CDR2 YFSETQ. The chain's CDR3 is CASSLVPGPMGVYEQYF. In DNA, the CDR3 is TGCGCCAGCAGCTTGGTTCCAGGCCCGATGGGAGTCTACGAGCAGTACTTC.

The genes are TRBV11-3 and TRBJ2-3; TRBD2 matches 10 bases. This CDR3 has 16 residues. Per the germline V gene, CDR1 is SGHNT and CDR2 is YENEEA. The junction had 12 bases not matched to a gene; V was cut back by 6 bases and J by 6 bases. The CDR3 loop is CASSSRLAGVSDTQYF. CDR3 in DNA: TGTGCCAGCAGTAGCCGGCTAGCGGGAGTTTCGGATACGCAGTATTTT.

V gene TRBV10-1 combines with J gene TRBJ1-6; TRBD1 is a possible D gene (5 bases). V was cut by 2 bases and J by 7 bases, with 12 bases left in between. In germline, CDR1 is WNHNN, CDR2 SYGVQD (reference sequence). The length of the CDR3 is 15 residues. The CDR3 bases are TGCGCCAGCAGTGAGACCGGGGGGAAAAATTCACCCCTCCACTTT. This encodes CASSETGGKNSPLHF.

This clone was counted a single time. The V and J genes are TRBV6-5 and TRBJ1-2, with a tentative D call TRBD1 (5 bases). Trimming removed 1 base from V and 1 base from J, with 7 bases in between. This CDR3 is built from 14 residues. Germline V CDR1 and CDR2: MNHEY, SVGAGI. The CDR3 DNA follows: TGTGCCAGCAGTTACTTCCAGGGTAACTATGGCTACACCTTC. Amino acid sequence: CASSYFQGNYGYTF.

This chain links TRBV7-9 with TRBJ2-7; 12 bases line up with TRBD2. The V and J ends lost 6 bases and 3 bases, in that order; junction bases with no gene match: 3. The CDR3 has 14 residues. Per germline, CDR1 SEHNR and CDR2 FQNEAQ (reference sequence). The CDR3: CASSSSGRVYEQYF. The DNA of the CDR3 is TGTGCCAGCAGTTCTAGCGGGAGGGTCTACGAGCAGTACTTC. Full variable domain (missing parts from reference TRBV7-9 and TRBJ2-7): DTGVSQNPRHKITKRGQNVTFRCDPISEHNRLYWYRQTLGQGPEFLTYFQNEAQLEKSRLLSDRFSAERPKGSFSTLEIQRTEQGDSAMYLCASSSSGRVYEQYFGPGTRLTVT.

J is TRBJ2-7 and V is TRBV15, with 7 bases lining up with TRBD2. The CDR3 is 14 residues long. Trimming at V came to 5 bases and at J to 6 bases, leaving 10 bases not matched to a gene. Germline V gives CDR1 LNHNV, CDR2 YYDKDF (reference sequence). CDR3 nucleotide sequence: TGTGCCACCAGCGTAGGGAGGGAGGGCAGCGAGCAGTACTTC. This sequence encodes CATSVGREGSEQYF.

The chain joins TRBV7-8 to TRBJ1-2, with a tentative D call TRBD1 (5 bases). Germline V gene lookup returns CDR1 SGHVS and CDR2 FQNEAQ. The CDR3 extends over 12 amino acids. Trimming left V 5 bases short and J 8 bases short, with 12 bases between. The CDR3 coding sequence is TGTGCCAGCAGCCGGGGGGGAATGGGCTACACCTTC. Protein sequence: CASSRGGMGYTF.

The chain joins TRBV28 to TRBJ2-1; TRBD2 matches at 10 bases. There are 16 residues in the CDR3. From germline, CDR1 is MDHEN and CDR2 SYDVKM. J was trimmed by 4 bases and V by 7 bases; bases with no gene match: 10. The CDR3 loop reads CASTPSSGSGYNEQFF. The DNA for the CDR3 is TGTGCCAGCACCCCCTCTAGCGGGAGCGGGTACAATGAGCAGTTCTTC.

The rearrangement links TRBV11-2 to TRBJ2-1, with D perhaps matching TRBD1 (5 bases). Germline V CDR1 and CDR2: SGHAT, FQNNGV. Trimming took 4 bases from V and 11 from J, leaving 12 bases between them. The CDR3 runs to 12 residues. CDR3 sequence: CASSSDSKKQFF. In nucleotides, the CDR3 is TGTGCCAGCAGCTCTGACAGCAAGAAGCAGTTCTTC. Full variable domain (rest looked up from reference TRBV11-2 and TRBJ2-1): EAGVAQSPRYKIIEKRQSVAFWCNPISGHATLYWYQQILGQGPKLLIQFQNNGVVDDSQLPKDRFSAERLKGVDSTLKIQPAKLEDSAVYLCASSSDSKKQFFGPGTRLTVL.

The CDR3: CASSPIRGPREANYGYTF. CDR3 in DNA: TGTGCCAGCAGCCCAATCAGGGGGCCCCGAGAGGCTAACTATGGCTACACCTTC. V and J are TRBV11-2 and TRBJ1-2; 8 bases map to TRBD1. The germline CDR1 and CDR2 sequences are SGHAT and FQNNGV. The CDR3 loop spans 18 amino acids. V lost 5 bases and J lost 0; bases outside the gene matches: 14.

The V and J genes are TRBV9 and TRBJ1-3; D ambiguous. The germline V gene encodes CDR1 SGDLS and CDR2 YYNGEE. This CDR3 contains 17 residues. V was shortened by 0 bases and J by 1 base, with 14 bases between the two germline ends. The CDR3 coding sequence is TGTGCCAGCAGCGTAGAAGCAGGTTTTTTTTCTGGAAACACCATATATTTT. It is translated as CASSVEAGFFSGNTIYF.

The chain employs TRBV6-5 and TRBJ2-7; TRBD2 matches 9 bases. The CDR3 length is 15 residues. V gave up 6 bases and J gave up 2 bases; unmatched junction bases: 8. Germline CDR1 reads MNHEY; CDR2 reads SVGAGI. The CDR3 DNA is TGTGCCAGCAGCAACCTAGCGGGGCCCCCCTACGAGCAGTACTTC. This codes for CASSNLAGPPYEQYF.

The chain carries TRBV15 and TRBJ1-2, with 9 nucleotides matching TRBD1. The CDR3 sequence is 16 residues long. V shed 5 bases, J shed 9 bases, and the junction held 16 bases outside the gene matches. CDR1 and CDR2 from the germline V gene are LNHNV and YYDKDF (reference sequence). The CDR3 sequence: CATSSRTGEVTYRYTF. CDR3 coding DNA: TGTGCCACCAGCTCTCGGACAGGGGAAGTAACTTATCGCTACACCTTC.

V usage is TRBV6-5 and J usage is TRBJ2-7, with D possibly TRBD1 on 6 matching bases. Per germline, CDR1 MNHEY and CDR2 SVGAGI. This CDR3 comprises 15 residues. Trimming stripped 0 bases from V and 5 bases from J, with 14 bases between. The CDR3 region is CASSYSLHGDNEQYF. DNA for the CDR3: TGTGCCAGCAGTTACTCGTTACATGGGGACAACGAGCAGTACTTC.

V and J are TRBV13 and TRBJ2-5, with a possible D match to TRBD2 (5 bases). V shed 4 bases and J shed 2 bases, with 8 bases lying between them. The CDR3 spans 13 residues. Germline assignment: CDR1 PRHDT and CDR2 FYEKMQ (reference sequence). The CDR3 bases are TGTGCCAGCAGCTCACTAGTACAAGAGACCCAGTACTTC. Protein: CASSSLVQETQYF.

This chain links TRBV6-5 with TRBJ1-1; no definite D call. CDR1 and CDR2 (germline): MNHEY, SVGAGI. The V end lost 7 bases, the J end lost 3 bases, and 15 bases lay between the germline ends. The CDR3 spans 14 residues. CDR3 protein: CASKEGQRDTEAFF. For the CDR3, the DNA is TGTGCCAGCAAAGAGGGCCAGCGGGACACTGAAGCTTTCTTT.

The chain employs TRBV6-5 and TRBJ2-1; 7 bases fit TRBD1. The V segment lost 4 bases and the J segment 9 bases; nucleotides outside the gene matches: 0. This CDR3 has 11 amino acids. Per the germline V gene, CDR1 is MNHEY and CDR2 is SVGAGI. The CDR3 sequence: CASSWDSEQFF. The CDR3 DNA reads as TGTGCCAGCAGTTGGGACAGTGAGCAGTTCTTC.

V gene TRBV6-5 combines with J gene TRBJ2-1, with 7 bases that match TRBD2. V trimming: 0 bases; J trimming: 0 bases; junction bases outside the gene matches: 2. This CDR3 comprises 16 residues. CDR1 is MNHEY and CDR2 is SVGAGI in the germline V gene. DNA for the CDR3: TGTGCCAGCAGTTACTCCGGGGGGAGCTCCTACAATGAGCAGTTCTTC. Translation gives CASSYSGGSSYNEQFF.

The rearrangement uses TRBV12-5 and TRBJ2-7; TRBD2 is a possible D gene (5 bases). This CDR3 has 18 residues. Trimming left V 0 bases short and J 2 bases short, with 20 bases between. CDR1 and CDR2 from the germline V gene are LGHNT and FRNRAP. The CDR3 loop is CASGLVIGGPAITYEQYF. DNA for the CDR3: TGTGCTAGTGGTTTGGTAATCGGAGGACCCGCTATAACCTACGAGCAGTACTTC.

The chain carries TRBV7-6 and TRBJ2-2, with 8 nucleotides matching TRBD2. Germline lookup yields CDR1 SGHVS and CDR2 FNYEAQ. V was clipped by 1 base and J by 7 bases; unmatched bases: 5. This CDR3 region has 15 residues. In DNA form, the CDR3 reads TGTGCCAGCAGCTTAGTTTCGGGGGGGCTCGGGGAGCTGTTTTTT. The encoded protein is CASSLVSGGLGELFF.

This chain connects TRBV28 to TRBJ2-7, with D perhaps matching TRBD2 (6 bases). The CDR3 spans 14 residues. V lost 2 bases and J lost 2, with 10 bases in between. The germline V gene encodes CDR1 MDHEN and CDR2 SYDVKM. The CDR3 here is CASSLTGGTYEQYF. CDR3 sequence (DNA): TGTGCCAGCAGTTTAACCGGGGGAACCTACGAGCAGTACTTC.

V and J are TRBV29-1 and TRBJ2-7; 8 nucleotides agree with TRBD2. The junction had 8 bases not matched to a gene; V was cut back by 6 bases and J by 4 bases. This CDR3 contains 13 residues. CDR1 SQVTM and CDR2 ANQGSEA come from the germline V gene. CDR3 amino acids: CSVGRLAGYEQYF. The CDR3 nucleotides read TGCAGCGTGGGGAGGCTAGCGGGTTACGAGCAGTACTTC.

The chain has TRBV28 and TRBJ1-5; 10 nucleotides line up with TRBD1. Germline V CDR1 and CDR2: MDHEN, SYDVKM. V shed 5 bases and J 2 bases; nucleotides not matched to a gene: 6. This CDR3 has 16 residues. The CDR3 loop is CASSPGGTGGNQPQHF. The DNA for the CDR3 is TGTGCCAGCAGTCCAGGAGGGACAGGGGGCAATCAGCCCCAGCATTTT.

The chain carries TRBV28 and TRBJ2-7, with TRBD2 identical over 9 bases. CDR1 MDHEN and CDR2 SYDVKM come from the germline V gene. After removal of 2 bases from V and 2 bases from J, the junction contained 7 bases not matched to a gene. CDR3 length: 16 amino acids. The CDR3 region is CASSLGAGGQTYEQYF. The CDR3 DNA reads as TGTGCCAGCAGTTTAGGAGCGGGAGGCCAGACCTACGAGCAGTACTTC.

This chain joins TRBV7-3 and TRBJ2-5, with a weak D call TRBD1 (6 bases). The CDR3 consists of 13 residues. The germline V gene has CDR1 SGHTA and CDR2 FQGTGA. Trimming cost V 4 bases and J 5 bases, with 11 bases left between them. CDR3: CASSSRTAETQYF. Written as DNA, the CDR3 is TGTGCCAGCAGCTCCCGGACAGCTGAGACCCAGTACTTC.

This chain joins TRBV28 and TRBJ2-7; TRBD1 is a possible D gene (5 bases). The CDR3 sequence is 16 residues long. Germline CDR1 MDHEN, CDR2 SYDVKM. Trimming left V 8 bases short and J 3 bases short, with 23 bases between. Here the CDR3 DNA reads TGTGCCAGCCGACACAGGTTAAAGGGGTCCAGCTACGAGCAGTACTTC. Translated, it gives CASRHRLKGSSYEQYF.

The V gene is TRBV7-9, the J gene TRBJ2-5, with 10 bases matching TRBD2. The CDR3 has 15 residues. Germline V gene data show CDR1 as SEHNR and CDR2 as FQNEAQ (reference sequence). Losses at the gene ends were 3 bases for V and 5 bases for J; bases not matched to a gene: 6. CDR3 bases: TGTGCCAGCAGCTTTTTAGCGGGGGGCCTGGAGACCCAGTACTTC. Translating it yields CASSFLAGGLETQYF.

V and J are TRBV29-1 and TRBJ1-2, with no clear D. The V end was cut by 4 bases, the J end by 0 bases, with 9 bases between. The germline V gene has CDR1 SQVTM and CDR2 ANQGSEA. The CDR3 covers 13 residues. The CDR3 loop reads CSVGTATNYGYTF. CDR3 in DNA: TGCAGCGTTGGAACAGCCACTAACTATGGCTACACCTTC.